The following is a T cell receptor (beta chain) sequence with its context. The antigen is undetermined. This specimen belongs to a study of monozygotic twins with inflammatory bowel disease. Study-wide points: Especially with disease activity, IBD patients had fewer clonotypes in common with others than healthy twins did. Some repertoire variability may stem from patients' differing immunosuppressive treatments.

The authors made each sample's cDNA in eight separate reactions. TCRdb re-called the 5' RACE reads and gives one entry per CDR3 protein, without DNA. The sample's table shows 150,000 or so distinct CDR3 sequences. The CDR3 totals 15 residues. The chain joins TRBV12-3 or TRBV12-4 to TRBJ2-7; TCRdb's D call, TRBD1, is unchecked because there is no DNA. Input material: blood. This receptor was taken from a human donor with ulcerative colitis or Crohn's disease, or a healthy co-twin of an affected twin (not recorded which). The CDR3 region is CASSISTGGMYEQYF.